This entry lists 2 T cell receptor beta chains sequenced from one sample in a study of CD8 T cells in ankylosing spondylitis. TCRdb re-analysed the 5' RACE reads in MiXCR, keeping a single row per CDR3 protein. Among fewer than 250,000 distinct CDR3 sequences listed, under 12% were seen once. The material sequenced was blood, either unsorted or a sorted T cell fraction (not recorded which). All receptors come from a male donor with ankylosing spondylitis or in good health (not recorded which).

This clonotype came up many times. J is TRBJ1-1 and V is TRBV2; D gene ambiguous. The CDR3 runs 13 residues. Germline-derived CDR1 and CDR2 are SNHLY and FYNNEI. V was shortened by 6 bases and J by 1 base, with 9 bases between the two germline ends. The CDR3 loop is CASSPTPNTEAFF. In nucleotides, the CDR3 is TGTGCCAGCAGCCCGACACCGAACACTGAAGCTTTCTTT.

This clonotype was counted many times. V is TRBV9 and J is TRBJ2-7; no reliable D call. Germline CDR1 reads SGDLS; CDR2 reads YYNGEE. The V end was cut by 0 bases, the J end by 3 bases, with 7 bases between. The CDR3 runs to 13 residues. CDR3 sequence reads: CASSVGISYEQYF. The DNA for the CDR3 is TGTGCCAGCAGCGTAGGGATCAGCTACGAGCAGTACTTC.